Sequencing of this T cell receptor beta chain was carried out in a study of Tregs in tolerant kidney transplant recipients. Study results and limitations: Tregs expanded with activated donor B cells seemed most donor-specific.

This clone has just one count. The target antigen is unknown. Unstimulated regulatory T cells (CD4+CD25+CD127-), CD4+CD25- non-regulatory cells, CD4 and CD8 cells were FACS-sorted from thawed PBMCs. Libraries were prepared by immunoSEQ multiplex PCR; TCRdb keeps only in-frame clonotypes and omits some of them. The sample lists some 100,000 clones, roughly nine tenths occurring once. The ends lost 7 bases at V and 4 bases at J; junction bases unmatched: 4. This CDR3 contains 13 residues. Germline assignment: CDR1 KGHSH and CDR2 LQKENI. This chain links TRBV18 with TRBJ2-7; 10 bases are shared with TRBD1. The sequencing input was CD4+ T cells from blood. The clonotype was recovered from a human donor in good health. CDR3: CASWAGQGYEQYF. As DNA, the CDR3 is TGTGCCAGCTGGGCGGGACAGGGGTACGAGCAGTACTTC.